Reported below is one TCR beta chain. Its antigen remains unknown. This CDR3 comprises 13 residues. In germline, CDR1 is MDHEN, CDR2 SYDVKM. V was pared by 6 bases and J by 5 bases, with 10 bases between. These data come from a study of T cell responses to AZD1222 COVID-19 vaccine. Notes on the study in general: Unmutated regions of variants are reportedly targeted by nearly half of spike-specific TCRs. Mapped onto spike, vaccine-associated CD4 TCRs spanned it and were dominant at 160-218 and 743-854. Two AZD1222 administrations were followed by greater Spike-specific TCR breadth and depth.

Assay used: immunoSEQ multiplex PCR; TCRdb lists only in-frame clones, some missing. The repertoire holds around 54,000 clones, with less than 90% as singletons. The chain has TRBV28 and TRBJ1-4; a weak D match, TRBD1 (6 bases). The receptor was isolated from an adult who received the AZD1222 COVID-19 vaccine. The sample in question was peripheral blood, obtained 28 days after the second AZD1222 dose. The CDR3 DNA is TGTGCCAGCAGACCTACAGGGAATGAAAAACTGTTTTTT. Its protein is CASRPTGNEKLFF.